This T cell receptor (beta chain) came from a study of blood T cell repertoires in COVID-19. Across the study: The United States, Italy and Spain provided the acute and convalescent COVID-19 samples. PBMCs, B-cell-depleted T cells, or T cells provided the cDNA or gDNA that made up the material.

Germline values: CDR1 KGHSH, CDR2 LQKENI. This CDR3 region has 15 residues. V lost 3 bases, J lost 8 bases, and 14 bases lay in between. Authors' data handling: Reference gene primers were amplified, and this amplification served to estimate nucleated cell counts. Clones were read by immunoSEQ multiplex PCR, and TCRdb kept only the in-frame ones, dropping some. V, J and clone size were drawn from that table, and D and trimming were deduced from the DNA. The data show roughly 170,000 clones, approximately 80% seen once. The specimen was peripheral blood. The J gene is TRBJ1-6, the V gene TRBV18, with D perhaps TRBD1 (6 bases). The sequence derives from a human donor in a cohort sampled during active COVID-19. DNA of the CDR3: TGTGCCAGCTCACCCATGGGGACACCTCATTCACCCCTCCACTTT. Its protein is CASSPMGTPHSPLHF.